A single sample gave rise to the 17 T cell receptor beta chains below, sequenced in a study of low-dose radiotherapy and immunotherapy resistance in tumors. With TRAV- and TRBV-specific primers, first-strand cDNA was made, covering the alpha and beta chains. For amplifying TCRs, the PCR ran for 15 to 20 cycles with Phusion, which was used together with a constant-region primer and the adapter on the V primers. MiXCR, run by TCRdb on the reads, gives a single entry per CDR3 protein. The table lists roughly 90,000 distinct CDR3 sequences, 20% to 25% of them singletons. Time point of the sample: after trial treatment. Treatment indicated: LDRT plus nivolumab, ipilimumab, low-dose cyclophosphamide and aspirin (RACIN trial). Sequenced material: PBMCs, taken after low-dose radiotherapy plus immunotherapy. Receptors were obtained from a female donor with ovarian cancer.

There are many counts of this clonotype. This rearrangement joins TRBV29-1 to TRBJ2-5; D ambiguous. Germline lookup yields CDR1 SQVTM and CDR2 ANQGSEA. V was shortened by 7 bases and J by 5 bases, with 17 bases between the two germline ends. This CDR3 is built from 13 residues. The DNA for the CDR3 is TGCAGCGGGGTGGGTCAGCCGGCTGAGACCCAGTACTTC. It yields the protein CSGVGQPAETQYF. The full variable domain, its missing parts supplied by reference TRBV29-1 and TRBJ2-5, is SAVISQKPSRDICQRGTSLTIQCQVDSQVTMMFWYRQQPGQSLTLIATANQGSEATYESGFVIDKFPISRPNLTFSTLTVSNMSPEDSSIYLCSGVGQPAETQYFGPGTRLLVL.

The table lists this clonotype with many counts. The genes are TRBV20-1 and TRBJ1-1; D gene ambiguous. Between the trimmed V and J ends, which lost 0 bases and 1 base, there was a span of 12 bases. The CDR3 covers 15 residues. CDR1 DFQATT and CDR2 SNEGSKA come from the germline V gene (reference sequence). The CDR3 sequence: CSARDPASGNTEAFF. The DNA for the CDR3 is TGCAGTGCTAGAGATCCTGCCAGCGGGAACACTGAAGCTTTCTTT.

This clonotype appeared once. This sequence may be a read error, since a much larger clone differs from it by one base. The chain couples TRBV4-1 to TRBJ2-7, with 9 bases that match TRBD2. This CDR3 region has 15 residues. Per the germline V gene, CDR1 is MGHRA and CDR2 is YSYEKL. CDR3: CAGSQNSGGAYEQYF. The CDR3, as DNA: TGCGCCGGCAGCCAAAATAGCGGGGGTGCCTACGAGCAGTACTTC.

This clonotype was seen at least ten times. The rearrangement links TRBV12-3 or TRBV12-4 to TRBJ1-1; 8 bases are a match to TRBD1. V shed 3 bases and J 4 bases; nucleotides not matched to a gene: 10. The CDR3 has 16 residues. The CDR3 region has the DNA TGTGCCAGCAGTTTGGTCCAGGGGGCGCGAGGCACTGAAGCTTTCTTT. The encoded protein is CASSLVQGARGTEAFF.

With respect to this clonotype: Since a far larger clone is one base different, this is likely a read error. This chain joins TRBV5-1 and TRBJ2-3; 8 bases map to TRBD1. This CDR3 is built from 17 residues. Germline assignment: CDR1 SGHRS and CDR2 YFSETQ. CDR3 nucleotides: TGTGCCAGCAGCGACCTCCTGACAGGGGCCCACACAGATACGCAGTATTTT. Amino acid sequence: CASSDLLTGAHTDTQYF.

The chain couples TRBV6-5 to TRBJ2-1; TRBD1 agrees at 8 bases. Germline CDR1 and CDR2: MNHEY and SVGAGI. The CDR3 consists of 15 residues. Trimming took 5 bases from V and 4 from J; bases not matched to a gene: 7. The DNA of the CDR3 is TGTGCCAGCAGTCTGGACAGGGCGGGGTACAATGAGCAGTTCTTC. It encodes CASSLDRAGYNEQFF.

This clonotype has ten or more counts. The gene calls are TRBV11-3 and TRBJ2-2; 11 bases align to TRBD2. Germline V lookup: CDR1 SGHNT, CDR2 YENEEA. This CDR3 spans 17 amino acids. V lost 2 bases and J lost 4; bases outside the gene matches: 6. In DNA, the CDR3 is TGTGCCAGCAGCTTACCCGGGGGGACTAGCGGCACCGGGGAGCTGTTTTTT. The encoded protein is CASSLPGGTSGTGELFF. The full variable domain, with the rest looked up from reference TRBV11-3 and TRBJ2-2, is EAGVVQSPRYKIIEKKQPVAFWCNPISGHNTLYWYLQNLGQGPELLIRYENEEAVDDSQLPKDRFSAERLKGVDSTLKIQPAELGDSAVYLCASSLPGGTSGTGELFFGEGSRLTVL.

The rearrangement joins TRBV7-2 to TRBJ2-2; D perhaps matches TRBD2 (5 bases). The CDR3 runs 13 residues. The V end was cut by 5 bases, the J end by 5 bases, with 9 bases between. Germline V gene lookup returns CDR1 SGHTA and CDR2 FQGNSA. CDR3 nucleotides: TGTGCCAGCAGCCGCCGACTAACCGGGGAGCTGTTTTTT. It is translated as CASSRRLTGELFF.

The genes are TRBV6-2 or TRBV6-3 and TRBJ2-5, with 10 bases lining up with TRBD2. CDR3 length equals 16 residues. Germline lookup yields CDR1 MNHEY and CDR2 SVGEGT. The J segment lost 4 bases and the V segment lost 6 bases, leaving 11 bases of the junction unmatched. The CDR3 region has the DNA TGTGCCAGCAGCCGTGCGAGCGGGAGGGTCTTAGAGACCCAGTACTTC. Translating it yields CASSRASGRVLETQYF.

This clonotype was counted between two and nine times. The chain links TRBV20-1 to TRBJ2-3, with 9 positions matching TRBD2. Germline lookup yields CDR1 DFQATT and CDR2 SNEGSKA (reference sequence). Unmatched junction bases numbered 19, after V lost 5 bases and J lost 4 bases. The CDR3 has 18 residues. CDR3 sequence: CSASTGRASGTSPDTQYF. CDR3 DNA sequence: TGCAGTGCTTCCACCGGCAGGGCTAGCGGGACTAGCCCAGATACGCAGTATTTT.

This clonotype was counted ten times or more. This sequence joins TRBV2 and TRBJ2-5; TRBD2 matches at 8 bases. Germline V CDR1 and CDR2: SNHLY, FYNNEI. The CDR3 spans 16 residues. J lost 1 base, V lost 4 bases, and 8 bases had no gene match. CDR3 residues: CASSVGSGGGQETQYF. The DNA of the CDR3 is TGTGCCAGCAGTGTTGGCAGCGGGGGTGGCCAAGAGACCCAGTACTTC.

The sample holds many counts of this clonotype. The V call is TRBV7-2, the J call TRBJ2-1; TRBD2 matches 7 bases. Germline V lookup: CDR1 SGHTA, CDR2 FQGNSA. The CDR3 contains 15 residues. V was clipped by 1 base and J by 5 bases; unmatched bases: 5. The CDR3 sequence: CASSLVSSGNNEQFF. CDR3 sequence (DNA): TGTGCCAGCAGCTTAGTGTCTAGCGGAAACAATGAGCAGTTCTTC.

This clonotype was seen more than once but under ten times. CDR3 residues: CSARVGVLGGYTF. The CDR3, as DNA: TGCAGTGCTAGAGTCGGGGTTTTGGGTGGCTACACCTTC. The rearrangement uses TRBV20-1 and TRBJ1-2, with unresolved D. V lost 1 base to trimming and J lost 7 bases, with 13 bases between them. Germline V gene data show CDR1 as DFQATT and CDR2 as SNEGSKA (reference sequence). The CDR3 has 13 amino acids.

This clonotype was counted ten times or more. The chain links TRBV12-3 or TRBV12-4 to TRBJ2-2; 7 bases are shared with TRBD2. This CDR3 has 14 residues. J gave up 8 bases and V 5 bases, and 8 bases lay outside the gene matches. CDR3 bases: TGTGCCAGCAGTGAAAGACTAGCTCAAGGGGAGCTGTTTTTT. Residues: CASSERLAQGELFF.

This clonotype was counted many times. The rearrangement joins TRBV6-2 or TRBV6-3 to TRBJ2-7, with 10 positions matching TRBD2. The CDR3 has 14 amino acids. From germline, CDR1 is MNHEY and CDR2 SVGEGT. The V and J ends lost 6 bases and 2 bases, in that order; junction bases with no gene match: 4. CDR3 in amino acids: CASRGLAAPYEQYF. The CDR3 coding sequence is TGTGCCAGCAGAGGACTAGCGGCGCCCTACGAGCAGTACTTC.

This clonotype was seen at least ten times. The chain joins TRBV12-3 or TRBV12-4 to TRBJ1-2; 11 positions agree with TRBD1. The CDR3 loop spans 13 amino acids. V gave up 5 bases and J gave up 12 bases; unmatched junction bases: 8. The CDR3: CASSPGQGVSDTF. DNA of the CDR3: TGTGCCAGCAGTCCGGGACAGGGGGTTTCTGACACCTTC.

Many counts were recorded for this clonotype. The CDR3 region has the DNA TGTGCCAGCAGCTTAGCGGTCACAGACTACGAGCAGTACTTC. Its translation is CASSLAVTDYEQYF. The chain recombines TRBV7-2 with TRBJ2-7; D unclear. The CDR3 length is 14 residues. CDR1 and CDR2 from the germline V gene are SGHTA and FQGNSA. V lost 0 bases, J lost 3 bases, and 9 bases lay in between.